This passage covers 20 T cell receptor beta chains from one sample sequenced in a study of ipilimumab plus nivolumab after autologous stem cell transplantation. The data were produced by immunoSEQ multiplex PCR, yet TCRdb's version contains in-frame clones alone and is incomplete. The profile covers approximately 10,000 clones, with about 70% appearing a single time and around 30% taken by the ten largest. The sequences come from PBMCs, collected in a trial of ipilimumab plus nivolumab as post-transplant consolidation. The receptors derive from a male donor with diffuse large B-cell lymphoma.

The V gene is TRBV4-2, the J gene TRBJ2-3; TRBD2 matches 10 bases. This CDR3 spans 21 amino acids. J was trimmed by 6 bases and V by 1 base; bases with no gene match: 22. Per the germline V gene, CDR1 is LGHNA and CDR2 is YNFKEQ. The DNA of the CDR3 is TGTGCCAGCAGCCAAGGTTTTGCGAGACTAGCGGGTCCCTGGGGGGCGGATACGCAGTATTTT. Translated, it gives CASSQGFARLAGPWGADTQYF.

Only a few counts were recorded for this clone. This chain's CDR3 is CASSLTVLSYEQYF. In nucleotides, the CDR3 is TGTGCCAGCAGCTTAACCGTTCTTAGTTACGAGCAGTACTTC. The chain employs TRBV7-6 and TRBJ2-7; the D is unclear. This CDR3 is built from 14 residues. Germline V lookup: CDR1 SGHVS, CDR2 FNYEAQ. Trimming cost V 2 bases and J 4 bases, with 12 bases left between them. Based on the CDR3 plus reference TRBV7-6 and TRBJ2-7, the full variable domain is GAGVSQSPRYKVTKRGQDVALRCDPISGHVSLYWYRQALGQGPEFLTYFNYEAQQDKSGLPNDRFSAERPEGSISTLTIQRTEQRDSAMYRCASSLTVLSYEQYFGPGTRLTVT.

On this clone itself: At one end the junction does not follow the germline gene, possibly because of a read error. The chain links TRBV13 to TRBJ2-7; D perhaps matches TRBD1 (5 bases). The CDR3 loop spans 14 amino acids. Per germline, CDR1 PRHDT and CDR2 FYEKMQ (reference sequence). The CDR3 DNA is TGTGCCAGCAGCTCCATCCAGGGATGGTACGGGCAGTACTTC. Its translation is CASSSIQGWYGQYF.

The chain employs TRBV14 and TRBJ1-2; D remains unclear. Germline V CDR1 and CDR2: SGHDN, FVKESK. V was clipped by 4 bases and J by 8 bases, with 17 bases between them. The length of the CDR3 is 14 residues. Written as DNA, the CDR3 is TGTGCCAGCAGCCTACCCCGCCCTTTGTGCGGCTACACCTTC. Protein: CASSLPRPLCGYTF.

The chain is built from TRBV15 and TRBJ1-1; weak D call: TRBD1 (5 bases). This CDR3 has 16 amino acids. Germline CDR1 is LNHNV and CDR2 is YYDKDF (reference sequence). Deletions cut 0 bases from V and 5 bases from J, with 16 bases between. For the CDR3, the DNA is TGTGCCACCAGCAGAGATTGGGGGGAGGGTGATACTGAAGCTTTCTTT. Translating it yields CATSRDWGEGDTEAFF. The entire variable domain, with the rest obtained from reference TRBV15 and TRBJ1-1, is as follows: DAMVIQNPRYQVTQFGKPVTLSCSQTLNHNVMYWYQQKSSQAPKLLFHYYDKDFNNEADTPDNFQSRRPNTSFCFLDIRSPGLGDTAMYLCATSRDWGEGDTEAFFGQGTRLTVV.

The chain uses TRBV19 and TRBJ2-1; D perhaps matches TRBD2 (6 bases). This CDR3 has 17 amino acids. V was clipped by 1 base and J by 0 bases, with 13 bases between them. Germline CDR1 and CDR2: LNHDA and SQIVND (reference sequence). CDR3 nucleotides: TGTGCCAGTAGTATAGTGTTCGGGAGAAGCTCCTACAATGAGCAGTTCTTC. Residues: CASSIVFGRSSYNEQFF.

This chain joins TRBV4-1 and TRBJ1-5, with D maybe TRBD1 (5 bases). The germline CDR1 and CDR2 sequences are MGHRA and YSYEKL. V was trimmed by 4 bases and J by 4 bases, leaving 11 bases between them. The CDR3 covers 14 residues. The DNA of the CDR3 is TGCGCCAGCAGCCCGGCCAGGGTAAATCAGCCCCAGCATTTT. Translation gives CASSPARVNQPQHF.

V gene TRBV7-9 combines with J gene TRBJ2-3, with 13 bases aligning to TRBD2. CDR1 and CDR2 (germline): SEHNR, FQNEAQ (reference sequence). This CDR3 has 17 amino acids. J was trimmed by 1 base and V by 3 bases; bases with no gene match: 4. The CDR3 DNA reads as TGTGCCAGCAGCTTCGGGACTAGCGGGGCCCGCACAGATACGCAGTATTTT. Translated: CASSFGTSGARTDTQYF.

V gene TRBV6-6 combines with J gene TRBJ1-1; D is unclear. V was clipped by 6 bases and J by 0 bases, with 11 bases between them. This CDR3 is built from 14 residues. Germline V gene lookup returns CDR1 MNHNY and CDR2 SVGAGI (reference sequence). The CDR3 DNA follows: TGTGCCAGCAGCAAATTGGACCTGAACACTGAAGCTTTCTTT. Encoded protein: CASSKLDLNTEAFF.

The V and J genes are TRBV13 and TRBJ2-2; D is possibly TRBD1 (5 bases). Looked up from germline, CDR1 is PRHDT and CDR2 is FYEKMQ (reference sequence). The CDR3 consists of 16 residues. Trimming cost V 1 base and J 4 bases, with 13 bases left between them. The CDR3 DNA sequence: TGTGCCAGCAGCTTAGAGTCGCCCCAGGGCACCGGGGAGCTGTTTTTT. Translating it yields CASSLESPQGTGELFF. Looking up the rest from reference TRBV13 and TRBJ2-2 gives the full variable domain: AAGVIQSPRHLIKEKRETATLKCYPIPRHDTVYWYQQGPGQDPQFLISFYEKMQSDKGSIPDRFSAQQFSDYHSELNMSSLELGDSALYFCASSLESPQGTGELFFGEGSRLTVL.

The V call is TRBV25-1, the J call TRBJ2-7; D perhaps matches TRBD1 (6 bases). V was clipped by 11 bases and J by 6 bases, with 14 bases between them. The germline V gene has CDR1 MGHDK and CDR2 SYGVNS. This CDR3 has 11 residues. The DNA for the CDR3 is TGTGCCGGGGGCTTCGGTTCCGAGCAGTACTTC. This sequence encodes CAGGFGSEQYF.

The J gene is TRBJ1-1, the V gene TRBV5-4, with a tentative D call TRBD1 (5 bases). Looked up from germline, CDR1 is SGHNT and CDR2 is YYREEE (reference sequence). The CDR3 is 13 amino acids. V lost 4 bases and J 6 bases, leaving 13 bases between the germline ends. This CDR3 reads CASSRTGTPEAFF. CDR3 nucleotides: TGTGCCAGCAGCAGAACCGGGACCCCTGAAGCTTTCTTT.

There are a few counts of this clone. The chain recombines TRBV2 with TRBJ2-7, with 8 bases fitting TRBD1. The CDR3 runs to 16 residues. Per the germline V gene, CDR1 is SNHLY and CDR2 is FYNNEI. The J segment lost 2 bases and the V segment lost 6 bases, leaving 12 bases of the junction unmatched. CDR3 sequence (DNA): TGTGCCAGCAGCCTTGACCTCATGACAGGGGCCTACGAGCAGTACTTC. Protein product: CASSLDLMTGAYEQYF.

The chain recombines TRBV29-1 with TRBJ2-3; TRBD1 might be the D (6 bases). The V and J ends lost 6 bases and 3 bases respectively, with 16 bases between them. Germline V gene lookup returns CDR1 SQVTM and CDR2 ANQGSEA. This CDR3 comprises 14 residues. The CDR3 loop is CSVAGVRSTDTQYF. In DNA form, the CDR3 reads TGCAGCGTCGCAGGGGTTAGGAGTACAGATACGCAGTATTTT.

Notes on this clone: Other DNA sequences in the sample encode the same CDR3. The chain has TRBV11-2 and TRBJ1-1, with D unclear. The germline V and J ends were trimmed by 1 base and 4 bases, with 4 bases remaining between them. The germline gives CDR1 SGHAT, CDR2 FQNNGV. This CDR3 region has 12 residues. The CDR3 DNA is TGTGCCAGCAGCTTAGGAGTCACTGAAGCTTTCTTT. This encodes CASSLGVTEAFF.

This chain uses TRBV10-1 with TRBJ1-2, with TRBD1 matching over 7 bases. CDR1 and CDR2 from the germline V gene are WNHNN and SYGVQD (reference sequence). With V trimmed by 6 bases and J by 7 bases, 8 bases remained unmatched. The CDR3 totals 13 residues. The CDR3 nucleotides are TGCGCCAGCAGAGCCAAGGGGGCGGCTGGCTACACCTTC. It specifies CASRAKGAAGYTF.

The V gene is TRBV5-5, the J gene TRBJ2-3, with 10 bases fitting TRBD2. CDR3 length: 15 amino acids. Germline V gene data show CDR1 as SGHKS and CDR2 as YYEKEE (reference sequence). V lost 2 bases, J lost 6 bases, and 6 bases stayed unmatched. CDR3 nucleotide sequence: TGTGCCAGCAGCTTAGAACTAGCGGGGTTTGATACGCAGTATTTT. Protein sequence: CASSLELAGFDTQYF.

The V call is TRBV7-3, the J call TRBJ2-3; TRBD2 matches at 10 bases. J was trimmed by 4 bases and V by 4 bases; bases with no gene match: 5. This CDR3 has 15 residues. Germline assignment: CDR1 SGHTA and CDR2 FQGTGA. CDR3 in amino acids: CASSYLAGGPDTQYF. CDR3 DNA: TGTGCCAGCAGCTACTTAGCGGGAGGCCCAGATACGCAGTATTTT.

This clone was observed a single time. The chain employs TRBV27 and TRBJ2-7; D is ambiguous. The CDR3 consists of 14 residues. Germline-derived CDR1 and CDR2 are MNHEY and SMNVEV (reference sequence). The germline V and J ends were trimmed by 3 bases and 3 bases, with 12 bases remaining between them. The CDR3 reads CASSFVGSYYEQYF. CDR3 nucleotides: TGTGCCAGCAGTTTCGTGGGCAGTTACTACGAGCAGTACTTC.

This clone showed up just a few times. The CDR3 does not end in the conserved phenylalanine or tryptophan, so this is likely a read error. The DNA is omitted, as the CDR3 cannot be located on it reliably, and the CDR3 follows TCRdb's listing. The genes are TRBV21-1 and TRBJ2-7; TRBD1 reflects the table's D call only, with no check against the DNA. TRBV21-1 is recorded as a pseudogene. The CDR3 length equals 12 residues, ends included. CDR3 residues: CASSKGQTLGGL.